This TCR beta chain was observed in a study of early T cells in non-severe SARS-CoV-2 infection. A single record per CDR3 protein comes from TCRdb applying MiXCR to the 5' RACE reads. The data hold around 57,000 distinct CDR3 sequences, with 9.5% to 14% observed a single time. Germline CDR1 is DFQATT and CDR2 is SNEGSKA (reference sequence). This CDR3 is 17 amino acids long. Germline trimming cut 0 bases from V and 0 bases from J; bases unmatched to any gene: 8. This clonotype was recorded at least ten times. This TCR was recovered from an adult who was a healthcare worker with PCR-confirmed SARS-CoV-2 infection or an uninfected control (not recorded which). This chain connects TRBV20-1 to TRBJ2-5; TRBD2 aligns across 9 bases. Sequenced: whole blood. The chain's CDR3 is CSARDGTSLTYQETQYF. In DNA, the CDR3 is TGCAGTGCTAGAGATGGGACTAGCCTGACCTACCAAGAGACCCAGTACTTC.